This T cell receptor beta chain was profiled in a study of blood T cell repertoires in COVID-19. The data were produced by immunoSEQ multiplex PCR, yet TCRdb's version contains in-frame clones alone and is incomplete. The sample includes under 150,000 clones, 70% to 90% seen only once; the top ten take about 28%. Germline V CDR1 and CDR2: LNHNV, YYDKDF (reference sequence). The V and J ends lost 1 base and 0 bases respectively, with 7 bases between them. This CDR3 region has 15 residues. Sequenced material: peripheral blood. J is TRBJ1-5 and V is TRBV15, with unresolved D. The sequence was obtained from a human donor in a cohort sampled during active COVID-19. CDR3 sequence: CATSRARLSNQPQHF. The DNA of the CDR3 is TGTGCCACCAGCAGAGCAAGACTTAGCAATCAGCCCCAGCATTTT.